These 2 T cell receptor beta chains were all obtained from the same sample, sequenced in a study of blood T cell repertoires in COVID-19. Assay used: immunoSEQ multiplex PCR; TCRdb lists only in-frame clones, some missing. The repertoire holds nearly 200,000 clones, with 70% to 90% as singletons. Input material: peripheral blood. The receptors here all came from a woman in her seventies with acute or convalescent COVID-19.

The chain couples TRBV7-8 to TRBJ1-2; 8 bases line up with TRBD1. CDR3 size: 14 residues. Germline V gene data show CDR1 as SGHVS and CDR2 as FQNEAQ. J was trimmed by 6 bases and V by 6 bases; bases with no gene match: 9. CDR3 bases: TGTGCCAGCAGTCCCAAGCGGACAGGGAATGGCTACACCTTC. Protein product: CASSPKRTGNGYTF. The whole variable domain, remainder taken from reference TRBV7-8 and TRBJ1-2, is GAGVSQSPRYKVAKRGQDVALRCDPISGHVSLFWYQQALGQGPEFLTYFQNEAQLDKSGLPSDRFFAERPEGSVSTLKIQRTQQEDSAVYLCASSPKRTGNGYTFGSGTRLTVV.

In nucleotides, the CDR3 is TGCGCCAGCAGCCTTTGGGGGGACAGGGGGGGTACAGATACGCAGTATTTT. Encoded protein: CASSLWGDRGGTDTQYF. The V gene is TRBV4-1, the J gene TRBJ2-3; 11 bases align to TRBD1. The J segment lost 3 bases and the V segment lost 4 bases, leaving 9 bases of the junction unmatched. The CDR3 covers 17 residues. Germline V gene data show CDR1 as MGHRA and CDR2 as YSYEKL.